Listed below are T cell receptor beta chains from one sample, sequenced in a study of technical replicates of blood from a few donors. Assay: immunoSEQ multiplex PCR; the TCRdb copy retains only in-frame clones and omits some. The sample lists around 97,000 clones, just under 95% occurring once. What was sequenced was T cells isolated from PBMCs. These receptors came from a human donor in good health. Each CDR3 is given with its conserved first and last residue. The order of the fields is D gene, J gene, V gene, CDR3 protein, CDR3 DNA. D genes are given only for firm matches.

>TRBD1|TRBJ2-7|TRBV10-3
CAISVGQDYEQYF
TGTGCCATCAGTGTCGGACAGGACTACGAGCAGTACTTC
>TRBD2|TRBJ2-7|TRBV15
CATSRDRAGVEQYF
TGTGCCACCAGCAGAGATCGGGCGGGAGTCGAGCAGTACTTC
>TRBD2|TRBJ2-3|TRBV5-1
CASSLAATSGSDTQYF
TGCGCCAGCAGCTTGGCCGCGACTAGCGGATCAGATACGCAGTATTTT
>TRBD2|TRBJ2-3|TRBV11-3
CASNPGTSGRLFADTQYF
TGTGCCAGCAACCCTGGGACTAGCGGGAGATTATTTGCAGATACGCAGTATTTT
>.|TRBJ2-7|TRBV6-5
CASRQQGHEQYF
TGTGCCAGCAGACAGCAGGGGCACGAGCAGTACTTC
>TRBD1|TRBJ2-1|TRBV4-1
CASSQDSDRGAYNEQFF
TGCGCCAGCAGCCAAGACTCCGACAGGGGAGCATACAATGAGCAGTTCTTC
>TRBD1|TRBJ1-4|TRBV6-6
CASSYSGQGEKLFF
TGTGCCAGCAGTTACTCTGGACAGGGTGAAAAACTGTTTTTT
>.|TRBJ2-6|TRBV10-3
CAISGPTTVIPGANVLTF
TGTGCCATCAGTGGACCGACGACAGTTATTCCTGGGGCCAACGTCCTGACTTTC
>.|TRBJ1-3|TRBV6-5
CASSYSTDLGNTIYF
TGTGCCAGCAGTTACTCGACAGACCTTGGAAACACCATATATTTT
>TRBD1|TRBJ1-4|TRBV19
CASSTPRGTNEKLFF
TGTGCCAGTAGTACCCCCAGGGGGACTAATGAAAAACTGTTTTTT
>.|TRBJ2-7|TRBV7-9
CASSFQDYEQYF
TGTGCCAGCAGTTTCCAGGACTACGAGCAGTACTTC
>.|TRBJ2-2|TRBV7-2
CASSFGPVYTGELFF
TGTGCCAGCAGCTTTGGGCCGGTGTACACCGGGGAGCTGTTTTTT
>.|TRBJ2-1|TRBV9
CASSVGEDEQFF
TGTGCCAGCAGCGTAGGCGAAGATGAGCAGTTCTTC
>.|TRBJ2-1|TRBV28
CASSLALAGGEQFF
TGTGCCAGCAGCCTCGCACTAGCAGGGGGTGAGCAGTTCTTC
>.|TRBJ2-2|TRBV5-1
CASSLDGPGNTGELFF
TGCGCCAGCAGCTTGGACGGTCCAGGAAACACCGGGGAGCTGTTTTTT
>.|TRBJ2-3|TRBV12-5
CASGLVLGGPNTQYF
TGTGCTAGTGGTTTGGTACTCGGGGGTCCCAATACGCAGTATTTT
>.|TRBJ2-3|TRBV10-1
CASSGPPGRGTDTQYF
TGCGCCAGCAGCGGGCCTCCCGGGAGAGGGACAGATACGCAGTATTTT
>TRBD1|TRBJ1-1|TRBV27
CASSFLGQGPNTEAFF
TGTGCCAGCAGTTTCCTTGGACAGGGCCCGAACACTGAAGCTTTCTTT
>TRBD2|TRBJ2-1|TRBV28
CASTLTAGGTYNEQFF
TGTGCCAGCACTTTAACCGCGGGAGGGACCTACAATGAGCAGTTCTTC
>TRBD1|TRBJ2-5|TRBV12-5
CASGPDRAEETQYF
TGTGCTAGTGGTCCCGACAGGGCAGAAGAGACCCAGTACTTC
>.|TRBJ1-1|TRBV5-1
CASSAQGNTEAFF
TGCGCCAGCAGCGCACAGGGGAACACTGAAGCTTTCTTT
>.|TRBJ2-7|TRBV6-1
CASSERGTAYEQYF
TGTGCCAGCAGTGAAAGGGGGACGGCCTACGAGCAGTACTTC